The 25 T cell receptor beta chains presented below share a single source sample, sequenced in a study of blood T cell repertoires in COVID-19. Measured with immunoSEQ multiplex PCR; TCRdb has only the in-frame clones, and not every one. The sample lists about 260,000 clones; 87% were seen once. The sequenced sample was peripheral blood. These receptors were taken from a woman in her 40s who had recovered from COVID-19.

This clone was counted between two and nine times. The chain links TRBV6-1 to TRBJ2-5; maybe TRBD1 (6 bases). V was pared by 3 bases and J by 4 bases, with 15 bases between. The CDR3 length is 15 residues. Germline loops: CDR1 MNHNS, CDR2 SASEGT. The CDR3 region is CASSDQVGTIETQYF. CDR3 DNA: TGTGCCAGCAGTGATCAAGTTGGGACAATAGAGACCCAGTACTTC.

This clone was seen a few times. The J gene is TRBJ1-1, the V gene TRBV20-1; no definite D call. Germline values: CDR1 DFQATT, CDR2 SNEGSKA (reference sequence). This CDR3 region has 9 residues. Trimming stripped 6 bases from V and 8 bases from J, with 7 bases between. CDR3 sequence reads: CSAIPEAFF. Written as DNA, the CDR3 is TGCAGTGCCATCCCCGAAGCTTTCTTT.

This chain joins TRBV27 and TRBJ2-1; TRBD2 matches 13 bases. Per germline, CDR1 MNHEY and CDR2 SMNVEV (reference sequence). The CDR3 runs to 16 residues. The J segment lost 10 bases and the V segment lost 4 bases, leaving 10 bases of the junction unmatched. The CDR3 sequence is CASSSRLAGGQGEQFF. DNA for the CDR3: TGTGCCAGCAGTTCCCGACTAGCGGGGGGACAAGGCGAGCAGTTCTTC.

The chain couples TRBV20-1 to TRBJ2-5; TRBD2 is a possible D gene (5 bases). The germline CDR1 and CDR2 sequences are DFQATT and SNEGSKA (reference sequence). The V gene lost 7 bases and the J gene lost 5 bases, with 11 bases spanning the gap. This CDR3 has 11 amino acids. CDR3 bases: TGCAGTGTTCTACTAGTCGAGACCCAGTACTTC. Residues: CSVLLVETQYF.

This chain links TRBV27 with TRBJ1-3; 11 bases line up with TRBD1. Germline V lookup: CDR1 MNHEY, CDR2 SMNVEV (reference sequence). There are 19 residues in the CDR3. The V gene end was trimmed by 7 bases and the J gene end by 0 bases; junction bases not matched to a gene: 14. This CDR3 is CASKPTTTGTGGSGNTIYF. The CDR3 nucleotides read TGTGCCAGCAAACCTACCACCACCGGGACAGGGGGCTCTGGAAACACCATATATTTT.

The rearrangement uses TRBV29-1 and TRBJ1-2; D is uncertain. CDR1 is SQVTM, CDR2 ANQGSEA, per germline. This CDR3 has 14 residues. V shed 3 bases and J shed 2 bases, with 13 bases lying between them. CDR3 sequence: CSVELRDLNYGYTF. The CDR3 nucleotides are TGCAGCGTTGAGTTGAGGGATCTCAACTATGGCTACACCTTC.

In nucleotides, the CDR3 is TGTGCCAGCAGTGAAAGCGAGCAGCCGAGCTCCTACGAGCAGTACTTC. It yields the protein CASSESEQPSSYEQYF. The chain uses TRBV6-1 and TRBJ2-7; D remains unclear. The CDR3 has 16 amino acids. Germline V CDR1 and CDR2: MNHNS, SASEGT. Between the trimmed V and J ends, which lost 2 bases and 0 bases, there was a span of 14 bases.

The V and J genes are TRBV7-6 and TRBJ2-5; 7 bases match TRBD1. Unmatched junction bases numbered 3, after V lost 4 bases and J lost 1 base. This CDR3 spans 14 amino acids. Looked up from germline, CDR1 is SGHVS and CDR2 is FNYEAQ. The CDR3 here is CASSSTGFQETQYF. Here the CDR3 DNA reads TGTGCCAGCAGCTCGACAGGGTTCCAAGAGACCCAGTACTTC.

The chain is built from TRBV6-2 or TRBV6-3 and TRBJ1-5, with a tentative D call TRBD1 (6 bases). Trimming took off 4 bases at V and 4 bases at J, with 14 bases between the two ends. Germline CDR1 is MNHEY and CDR2 is SVGEGT. This CDR3 spans 15 amino acids. The CDR3 DNA reads as TGTGCCAGCAGTTTCCTACAGGGAGGGAATCAGCCCCAGCATTTT. The encoded protein is CASSFLQGGNQPQHF.

CDR3 nucleotide sequence: TGTGCCAGCAGCGTACTAGCTAATGAGCAGTTCTTC. Translation: CASSVLANEQFF. The gene calls are TRBV5-6 and TRBJ2-1; tentatively, D is TRBD2 (6 bases). The CDR3 loop spans 12 amino acids. The V and J ends lost 4 bases and 7 bases respectively, with 9 bases between them. CDR1 SGHDT and CDR2 YYEEEE come from the germline V gene.

The sample holds one count of this clone. The V call is TRBV5-1, the J call TRBJ2-5; a weak D match, TRBD2 (6 bases). The CDR3 has 14 residues. Germline V gene lookup returns CDR1 SGHRS and CDR2 YFSETQ. V lost 4 bases and J 3 bases, leaving 13 bases between the germline ends. The CDR3 loop is CASSPPGGEETQYF. The CDR3 nucleotides read TGCGCCAGCAGCCCCCCGGGCGGGGAAGAGACCCAGTACTTC.

The V call is TRBV2, the J call TRBJ1-5; 8 bases align to TRBD1. Losses at the gene ends were 4 bases for V and 6 bases for J; bases not matched to a gene: 8. Per the germline V gene, CDR1 is SNHLY and CDR2 is FYNNEI. The CDR3 length is 15 residues. The CDR3 reads CASSVMRTGLQPQHF. In DNA form, the CDR3 reads TGTGCCAGCAGTGTTATGAGGACAGGGCTTCAGCCCCAGCATTTT. The variable domain in full, completed from reference TRBV2 and TRBJ1-5, reads EPEVTQTPSHQVTQMGQEVILRCVPISNHLYFYWYRQILGQKVEFLVSFYNNEISEKSEIFDDQFSVERPDGSNFTLKIRSTKLEDSAMYFCASSVMRTGLQPQHFGDGTRLSIL.

This chain connects TRBV5-1 to TRBJ2-7; 7 nucleotides match TRBD1. Germline V lookup: CDR1 SGHRS, CDR2 YFSETQ. This CDR3 is 15 amino acids long. V shed 5 bases, J shed 4 bases, and the junction held 12 bases outside the gene matches. Written as DNA, the CDR3 is TGCGCCAGCAGGCCGTCGGGACAGAACAGATACGAGCAGTACTTC. Translated: CASRPSGQNRYEQYF.

The chain links TRBV9 to TRBJ2-2; possibly TRBD2 for D (6 bases). With 4 bases removed from V and 6 bases from J, the gap between germline ends came to 16 bases. The CDR3 totals 15 residues. Germline values: CDR1 SGDLS, CDR2 YYNGEE. Here the CDR3 reads CASSSRLVASGELFF. The CDR3 DNA reads TGTGCCAGCAGCTCCCGACTAGTCGCCTCCGGGGAGCTGTTTTTT. The complete variable domain, with remaining parts taken from reference TRBV9 and TRBJ2-2, reads DSGVTQTPKHLITATGQRVTLRCSPRSGDLSVYWYQQSLDQGLQFLIQYYNGEERAKGNILERFSAQQFPDLHSELNLSSLELGDSALYFCASSSRLVASGELFFGEGSRLTVL.

This chain links TRBV5-1 with TRBJ2-2; 10 bases fit TRBD2. The CDR3 has 16 amino acids. Germline V gene lookup returns CDR1 SGHRS and CDR2 YFSETQ. The ends lost 1 base at V and 7 bases at J; junction bases unmatched: 7. The CDR3 is CASSLSASGGGGELFF. CDR3 in DNA: TGCGCCAGCAGCTTGTCCGCTAGCGGGGGTGGCGGGGAGCTGTTTTTT.

This clone was seen just once. The genes are TRBV7-9 and TRBJ2-3, with 7 nucleotides matching TRBD2. V was clipped by 7 bases and J by 3 bases; unmatched bases: 10. This CDR3 is built from 15 residues. CDR1 SEHNR and CDR2 FQNEAQ come from the germline V gene (reference sequence). The CDR3 protein is CASTPGRGGTDTQYF. CDR3 coding DNA: TGTGCCAGCACTCCGGGGCGGGGAGGGACAGATACGCAGTATTTT.

The rearrangement joins TRBV10-3 to TRBJ2-1, with a possible D match to TRBD2 (5 bases). This CDR3 comprises 11 residues. Trimming took 8 bases from V and 5 from J, leaving 7 bases between them. CDR1 ENHRY and CDR2 SYGVKD come from the germline V gene. The CDR3 bases are TGTGCCATCCGGGGTAACAATGAGCAGTTCTTC. Translation: CAIRGNNEQFF.

The gene calls are TRBV19 and TRBJ2-3, with 8 bases fitting TRBD1. This CDR3 is built from 15 residues. Germline assignment: CDR1 LNHDA and CDR2 SQIVND (reference sequence). Trimming at V came to 4 bases and at J to 4 bases, leaving 7 bases not matched to a gene. CDR3 residues: CASSSPDRGPDTQYF. DNA of the CDR3: TGTGCCAGTAGTAGCCCAGACAGGGGCCCAGATACGCAGTATTTT. Filled out from reference TRBV19 and TRBJ2-3, the complete variable domain reads DGGITQSPKYLFRKEGQNVTLSCEQNLNHDAMYWYRQDPGQGLRLIYYSQIVNDFQKGDIAEGYSVSREKKESFPLTVTSAQKNPTAFYLCASSSPDRGPDTQYFGPGTRLTVL.

This clone was seen once. The chain is built from TRBV27 and TRBJ1-5, with D perhaps TRBD1 (6 bases). This CDR3 has 16 amino acids. Germline assignment: CDR1 MNHEY and CDR2 SMNVEV (reference sequence). V was clipped by 7 bases and J by 0 bases, with 16 bases between them. The CDR3 region is CASKILAGDSNQPQHF. CDR3 nucleotides: TGTGCCAGCAAAATACTCGCAGGGGATAGCAATCAGCCCCAGCATTTT.

This chain joins TRBV27 and TRBJ1-1; TRBD1 is a possible D gene (6 bases). V gave up 7 bases and J gave up 4 bases, with 13 bases separating them. The CDR3 extends over 13 amino acids. Germline CDR1 is MNHEY and CDR2 is SMNVEV (reference sequence). CDR3 amino acids: CASIPARGTEAFF. The CDR3 nucleotides read TGTGCCAGCATCCCGGCCAGGGGCACTGAAGCTTTCTTT.

The chain employs TRBV9 and TRBJ2-3, with 11 bases aligning to TRBD2. Per germline, CDR1 SGDLS and CDR2 YYNGEE. With 3 bases clipped from V and 0 bases from J, the junction kept 6 bases outside the gene matches. The CDR3 is 17 amino acids. Here the CDR3 reads CASSAILAGGSTDTQYF. The CDR3 coding sequence is TGTGCCAGCAGCGCCATCTTAGCGGGGGGGAGCACAGATACGCAGTATTTT.

The chain employs TRBV5-6 and TRBJ1-4; D is possibly TRBD1 (6 bases). CDR1 and CDR2 (germline): SGHDT, YYEEEE. The CDR3 runs to 15 residues. V gave up 0 bases and J gave up 6 bases, with 12 bases separating them. CDR3 protein: CASSLVGRGDEKLFF. As DNA, the CDR3 is TGTGCCAGCAGCTTGGTTGGCAGGGGCGATGAAAAACTGTTTTTT.

This clone has a single count. The V call is TRBV7-3, the J call TRBJ1-1; 8 bases line up with TRBD1. V lost 4 bases to trimming and J lost 3 bases; unmatched junction nucleotides: 4. CDR3 length: 14 amino acids. Germline CDR1 is SGHTA and CDR2 is FQGTGA. As DNA, the CDR3 is TGTGCCAGCAGCTCGACAGGGGTAGACACTGAAGCTTTCTTT. Its protein product is CASSSTGVDTEAFF.

V gene TRBV7-8 combines with J gene TRBJ1-1, with 7 bases that match TRBD1. This CDR3 is 16 amino acids long. Losses at the gene ends were 1 base for V and 1 base for J; bases not matched to a gene: 6. Germline CDR1 is SGHVS and CDR2 is FQNEAQ. CDR3 sequence reads: CASSLGPDRANTEAFF. CDR3 DNA: TGTGCCAGCAGCTTAGGCCCAGACAGGGCGAACACTGAAGCTTTCTTT. Looking up the rest from reference TRBV7-8 and TRBJ1-1 gives the full variable domain: GAGVSQSPRYKVAKRGQDVALRCDPISGHVSLFWYQQALGQGPEFLTYFQNEAQLDKSGLPSDRFFAERPEGSVSTLKIQRTQQEDSAVYLCASSLGPDRANTEAFFGQGTRLTVV.

The chain is built from TRBV18 and TRBJ2-3, with 7 bases identical to TRBD1. The CDR3 is 14 residues long. Trimming took 4 bases from V and 1 from J; bases not matched to a gene: 2. The germline CDR1 and CDR2 sequences are KGHSH and LQKENI. Here the CDR3 reads CASSRTGGTDTQYF. The CDR3 bases are TGTGCCAGCTCACGAACAGGGGGCACAGATACGCAGTATTTT.